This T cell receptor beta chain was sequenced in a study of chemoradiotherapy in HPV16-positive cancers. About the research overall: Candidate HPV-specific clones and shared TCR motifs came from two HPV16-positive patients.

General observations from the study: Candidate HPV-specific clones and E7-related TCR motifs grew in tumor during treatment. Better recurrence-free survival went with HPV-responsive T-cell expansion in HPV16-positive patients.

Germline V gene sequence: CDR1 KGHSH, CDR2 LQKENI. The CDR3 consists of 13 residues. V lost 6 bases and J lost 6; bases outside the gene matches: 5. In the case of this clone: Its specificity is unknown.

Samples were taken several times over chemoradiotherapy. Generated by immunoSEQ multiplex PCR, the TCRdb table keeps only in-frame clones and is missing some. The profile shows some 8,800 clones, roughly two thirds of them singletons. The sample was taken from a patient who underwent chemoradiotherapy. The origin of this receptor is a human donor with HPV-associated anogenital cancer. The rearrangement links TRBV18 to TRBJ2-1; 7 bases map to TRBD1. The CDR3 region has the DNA TGTGCCAGCTCGCCAGGGGGTGGCAATGAGCAGTTCTTC. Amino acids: CASSPGGGNEQFF.